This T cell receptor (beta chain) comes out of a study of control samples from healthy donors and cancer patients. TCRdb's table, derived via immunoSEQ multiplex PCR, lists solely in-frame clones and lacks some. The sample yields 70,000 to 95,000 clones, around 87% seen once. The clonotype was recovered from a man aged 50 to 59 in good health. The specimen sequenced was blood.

The CDR3 DNA reads as TGTGCCAGCACCCCGAGGGGTTTAGGCAATCAGCCCCAGCATTTT. Protein product: CASTPRGLGNQPQHF. This rearrangement joins TRBV27 to TRBJ1-5, with D possibly matching TRBD1 (5 bases). V was trimmed by 7 bases and J by 2 bases, leaving 15 bases between them. Per germline, CDR1 MNHEY and CDR2 SMNVEV (reference sequence). The CDR3 has 15 amino acids.